This T cell receptor beta chain was sequenced during a study of response to subunit inactivated influenza vaccine. Whole-study findings and limits: Authors suggested few new T cells are recruited by each seasonal influenza vaccination.

This CDR3 comprises 14 residues. Per germline, CDR1 LNHDA and CDR2 SQIVND (reference sequence). V was clipped by 4 bases and J by 6 bases; unmatched bases: 5. TCRdb called the RT-PCR reads again in MiXCR, with one record for every CDR3 protein. The sample carries around 790,000 distinct CDR3 sequences, around 20% recorded once. Points on this clonotype: Antigen unknown.

The V call is TRBV19, the J call TRBJ1-5; 8 bases map to TRBD1. Sequenced material: PBMCs from blood, taken about 5 days after vaccination. This receptor was taken from a man between 45 and 60 years old who received an inactivated influenza vaccine. CDR3 DNA: TGTGCCAGTAGTACCACAGGGGGGGGTCAGCCCCAGCATTTT. It codes for CASSTTGGGQPQHF.